Listed here are 28 T cell receptor beta chains from one sample, sequenced in a study of regulatory T cells in long-lasting Graves disease. Time point defined: newly diagnosed GD, antithyroid drugs for less than 3 months. RNA extracted from PBMCs served as the sequencing template. Building of the TCR beta libraries involved iRepertoire HTBI primers and Arm-PCR of CDR3 regions. Each CDR3 protein is one row after TCRdb ran MiXCR on the multiplex PCR reads. Among approximately 470,000 distinct CDR3 sequences listed, about 17% were seen once. The same sample was also used in a study of T cells in Graves' hyperthyroidism and ophthalmopathy.

Source: peripheral blood mononuclear cells (PBMCs), taken at new diagnosis, from a patient treated with antithyroid drugs. These receptors all come from a middle-aged man with Graves disease.

This clonotype was seen a handful of times. In nucleotides, the CDR3 is TGCAGTGCCAGCCGGGCAAAGACCCAAGAGACCCAGTACTTC. Translating it yields CSASRAKTQETQYF. The chain employs TRBV20-1 and TRBJ2-5; D is uncertain. The CDR3 runs 14 residues. Germline values: CDR1 DFQATT, CDR2 SNEGSKA (reference sequence). Trimming removed 6 bases from V and 1 base from J, with 15 bases in between.

This clonotype was counted only a few times. This chain connects TRBV6-2 or TRBV6-3 to TRBJ2-1; maybe TRBD1 (6 bases). This CDR3 spans 15 amino acids. V gave up 8 bases and J gave up 0 bases, with 14 bases separating them. CDR1 and CDR2 (germline): MNHEY, SVGEGT. The CDR3, as DNA: TGTGCCAGCCGACAAGACAGGAGCTCCTACAATGAGCAGTTCTTC. Amino acid sequence: CASRQDRSSYNEQFF.

This clonotype was counted many times. The J gene is TRBJ1-4, the V gene TRBV6-1, with 8 bases identical to TRBD1. Germline CDR1 and CDR2: MNHNS and SASEGT. This CDR3 contains 15 residues. The V segment lost 3 bases and the J segment 5 bases; nucleotides outside the gene matches: 5. CDR3 bases: TGTGCCAGCAGTGACCAGACAGGGGAGAATGAAAAACTGTTTTTT. Amino acids: CASSDQTGENEKLFF.

This clonotype was observed at least ten times. The V call is TRBV20-1, the J call TRBJ2-1; 10 bases align to TRBD2. The CDR3 is 16 residues long. V shed 4 bases and J 4 bases; nucleotides not matched to a gene: 10. Germline lookup yields CDR1 DFQATT and CDR2 SNEGSKA (reference sequence). The CDR3 DNA sequence: TGCAGTGCTATAAAGTCTAGCGGGAGAGCTTACAATGAGCAGTTCTTC. This codes for CSAIKSSGRAYNEQFF.

This clonotype was seen only a few times. The chain links TRBV9 to TRBJ2-3, with 12 nucleotides matching TRBD2. This CDR3 contains 15 residues. From germline, CDR1 is SGDLS and CDR2 YYNGEE. J gave up 7 bases and V 4 bases, and 7 bases lay outside the gene matches. CDR3 sequence (DNA): TGTGCCAGCAGCCCCGGGACTAGCGGGTGGAATACGCAGTATTTT. This encodes CASSPGTSGWNTQYF.

There are a few counts of this clonotype. The CDR3 spells CASSLEWGYEQFF. The CDR3 DNA is TGCGCCAGCAGCTTGGAGTGGGGCTATGAGCAGTTCTTC. This chain joins TRBV5-1 and TRBJ2-1; D possibly corresponds to TRBD1 (5 bases). V was shortened by 0 bases and J by 8 bases, with 9 bases between the two germline ends. The germline V gene encodes CDR1 SGHRS and CDR2 YFSETQ. This CDR3 has 13 amino acids.

There are many counts of this clonotype. V and J are TRBV11-2 and TRBJ2-1, with a possible D match to TRBD2 (5 bases). This CDR3 spans 14 amino acids. Trimming left V 5 bases short and J 3 bases short, with 11 bases between. Per the germline V gene, CDR1 is SGHAT and CDR2 is FQNNGV. CDR3 loop: CASSNAGIYNEQFF. In DNA form, the CDR3 reads TGTGCCAGCAGCAACGCGGGCATCTACAATGAGCAGTTCTTC.

The genes are TRBV30 and TRBJ2-3, with TRBD2 matching over 12 bases. J was trimmed by 1 base and V by 8 bases; bases with no gene match: 13. CDR1 and CDR2 (germline): GTSNPN, SVGIG (reference sequence). The CDR3 extends over 17 amino acids. The CDR3, as DNA: TGTGCCCTCGGACTAGCGGGAAGGGACCAACGCACAGATACGCAGTATTTT. This encodes CALGLAGRDQRTDTQYF. The full variable domain, with the rest looked up from reference TRBV30 and TRBJ2-3, is SQTIHQWPATLVQPVGSPLSLECTVEGTSNPNLYWYRQAAGRGLQLLFYSVGIGQISSEVPQNLSASRPQDRQFILSSKKLLLSDSGFYLCALGLAGRDQRTDTQYFGPGTRLTVL.

This clonotype has a handful of counts. The chain carries TRBV29-1 and TRBJ1-2; 7 nucleotides agree with TRBD1. There are 13 residues in the CDR3. With 6 bases clipped from V and 7 bases from J, the junction kept 11 bases outside the gene matches. Looked up from germline, CDR1 is SQVTM and CDR2 is ANQGSEA. CDR3 DNA sequence: TGCAGCGTCTCCACAGGGGCCGGTTCTGGCTACACCTTC. It specifies CSVSTGAGSGYTF.

The V call is TRBV19, the J call TRBJ2-3; D call uncertain. Looked up from germline, CDR1 is LNHDA and CDR2 is SQIVND (reference sequence). V shed 8 bases and J shed 2 bases, with 2 bases lying between them. The length of the CDR3 is 10 residues. The CDR3 region has the DNA TGTGCCAGTTACACAGATACGCAGTATTTT. Encoded protein: CASYTDTQYF.

The J gene is TRBJ1-6, the V gene TRBV28; D remains unclear. Germline CDR1 MDHEN, CDR2 SYDVKM. The CDR3 runs to 18 residues. Trimming removed 4 bases from V and 2 bases from J, with 18 bases in between. CDR3 amino acids: CASSWKIMTGAYNSPLHF. CDR3 in DNA: TGTGCCAGCAGTTGGAAAATTATGACCGGGGCCTATAATTCACCCCTCCACTTT.

This clonotype has a count of ten or more. V gene TRBV12-3 or TRBV12-4 combines with J gene TRBJ2-7, with D tentatively TRBD2 (7 bases). This CDR3 is built from 15 residues. Trimming took 3 bases from V and 3 from J, leaving 15 bases between them. CDR3 sequence reads: CASSLHGGGLYEQYF. The CDR3, as DNA: TGTGCCAGCAGTTTGCATGGCGGGGGCCTCTACGAGCAGTACTTC.

This clonotype was counted ten times or more. This sequence joins TRBV11-1 and TRBJ2-2, with D uncertain. CDR3 length: 13 residues. Germline V lookup: CDR1 SGHAT, CDR2 FQDESV (reference sequence). Trimming pared 0 bases from V and 6 bases from J, leaving 5 bases between. The CDR3 DNA is TGTGCCAGCAGCTTAGCCCTAGCCGGGGAGCTGTTTTTT. Residues: CASSLALAGELFF. Using reference TRBV11-1 and TRBJ2-2 for the parts outside the CDR3, the full variable domain is EAEVAQSPRYKITEKSQAVAFWCDPISGHATLYWYRQILGQGPELLVQFQDESVVDDSQLPKDRFSAERLKGVDSTLKIQPAELGDSAMYLCASSLALAGELFFGEGSRLTVL.

Details on this clonotype: A much larger clone sits a single nucleotide away, making a read error possible. This chain links TRBV30 with TRBJ2-7, with 7 bases identical to TRBD1. V was clipped by 3 bases and J by 6 bases; unmatched bases: 5. This CDR3 has 12 amino acids. Germline CDR1 is GTSNPN and CDR2 is SVGIG (reference sequence). CDR3 residues: CAWSDRVVEQYF. The CDR3 DNA follows: TGTGCCTGGAGCGACAGGGTAGTCGAGCAGTACTTC.

This clonotype was detected ten times or more. V gene TRBV5-1 combines with J gene TRBJ2-2; 9 nucleotides line up with TRBD2. The CDR3 sequence is 15 residues long. Per germline, CDR1 SGHRS and CDR2 YFSETQ. Trimming removed 4 bases from V and 7 bases from J; junction bases left unmatched: 8. The CDR3 spells CASSIVAGANGELFF. The CDR3 DNA reads as TGCGCCAGCAGCATCGTAGCGGGAGCAAACGGGGAGCTGTTTTTT.

As for this clonotype: A read error may explain this, as a much larger clone is one base away. The chain is built from TRBV28 and TRBJ2-4; unclear D gene. The CDR3 spans 14 residues. Germline V gives CDR1 MDHEN, CDR2 SYDVKM. Trimming pared 4 bases from V and 13 bases from J, leaving 20 bases between. CDR3 coding DNA: TGTGCCAGCAGTTCCCTCATGGCCGACAATGAGCAGTACTTC. Translating it yields CASSSLMADNEQYF.

J is TRBJ2-4 and V is TRBV6-1, with 9 bases aligning to TRBD1. This CDR3 comprises 16 residues. After removal of 5 bases from V and 1 base from J, the junction contained 6 bases not matched to a gene. Germline V gives CDR1 MNHNS, CDR2 SASEGT. CDR3 nucleotides: TGTGCCAGCAGTAGTTTGACAGGGGGTGCCAAAAACATTCAGTACTTC. It is translated as CASSSLTGGAKNIQYF.

J is TRBJ1-5 and V is TRBV24-1; TRBD1 might be the D (6 bases). Trimming took 4 bases from V and 2 from J, leaving 8 bases between them. This CDR3 is built from 14 residues. The germline V gene has CDR1 KGHDR and CDR2 SFDVKD. CDR3 DNA sequence: TGTGCCACCAGTGACTACAGGGGCAATCAGCCCCAGCATTTT. As protein: CATSDYRGNQPQHF.

This clonotype was seen a few times. The chain joins TRBV5-1 to TRBJ2-1; D might be TRBD1 (6 bases). The CDR3 runs 16 residues. CDR1 SGHRS and CDR2 YFSETQ come from the germline V gene. V was shortened by 9 bases and J by 0 bases, with 19 bases between the two germline ends. The CDR3 loop reads CATQPDYRVSYNEQFF. CDR3 nucleotide sequence: TGCGCCACCCAGCCCGACTACAGGGTCTCCTACAATGAGCAGTTCTTC.

This clonotype came up many times. The chain has TRBV2 and TRBJ1-6; D may be TRBD1 (6 bases). Trimming pared 6 bases from V and 7 bases from J, leaving 13 bases between. CDR1 is SNHLY, CDR2 FYNNEI, per germline. CDR3 length: 14 amino acids. The CDR3 sequence: CASSSGHRNSPLHF. CDR3 DNA sequence: TGTGCCAGCAGCTCGGGACATCGGAATTCACCCCTCCACTTT.

This clonotype was counted only a few times. The chain recombines TRBV20-1 with TRBJ1-1; perhaps TRBD1 as D (5 bases). Trimming took off 1 base at V and 4 bases at J, with 10 bases between the two ends. The CDR3 consists of 13 residues. From germline, CDR1 is DFQATT and CDR2 SNEGSKA (reference sequence). CDR3 in DNA: TGCAGTGCTAGAGTCCGGGGGGGCACTGAAGCTTTCTTT. Its translation is CSARVRGGTEAFF.

This clonotype was detected many times. The V gene is TRBV2, the J gene TRBJ2-5; 10 bases are shared with TRBD2. With the DNA end fitting TRBJ2-1 better, the J assignment may be wrong. Germline lookup yields CDR1 SNHLY and CDR2 FYNNEI. The CDR3 covers 16 residues. The CDR3 coding sequence is TGTGCCAGCAGTGAGGCGGGCCTAGCGGGAGAAAATGAGCAGTTCTTC. It is translated as CASSEAGLAGENEQFF.

V and J are TRBV12-3 or TRBV12-4 and TRBJ2-2; TRBD2 might be the D (7 bases). The germline V and J ends were trimmed by 7 bases and 6 bases, with 18 bases remaining between them. CDR3 length: 15 residues. CDR3 DNA: TGTGCCAGCACCGAAGGGGGGAGGGCCCCCGGGGAGCTGTTTTTT. Translation: CASTEGGRAPGELFF.

The table lists this clonotype with a few counts. The J gene is TRBJ1-2, the V gene TRBV10-3; TRBD1 matches 9 bases. V was pared by 4 bases and J by 0 bases, with 0 bases of the junction left unmatched. In germline, CDR1 is ENHRY, CDR2 SYGVKD. The CDR3 sequence is 14 residues long. The CDR3 nucleotides are TGTGCCATCAGTGGGGACAGGGCTAACTATGGCTACACCTTC. This translates into CAISGDRANYGYTF.

Concerning this clonotype: It may be a read error: a sequence one base away is much more abundant. Written as DNA, the CDR3 is TGCGCCAGCAGCCCCGGACTAGCGGGAGGGCCTGCAAATGAGCAGTACTTC. Its translation is CASSPGLAGGPANEQYF. The V gene is TRBV5-1, the J gene TRBJ2-4, with 15 nucleotides matching TRBD2. Germline V lookup: CDR1 SGHRS, CDR2 YFSETQ. V trimming: 4 bases; J trimming: 13 bases; junction bases outside the gene matches: 15. CDR3 size: 17 residues. Supplemented by reference TRBV5-1 and TRBJ2-4, the full variable domain reads KAGVTQTPRYLIKTRGQQVTLSCSPISGHRSVSWYQQTPGQGLQFLFEYFSETQRNKGNFPGRFSGRQFSNSRSEMNVSTLELGDSALYLCASSPGLAGGPANEQYFGAGTRLSVL.

This clonotype appeared many times. This chain uses TRBV28 with TRBJ2-7; D is uncertain. The CDR3 extends over 13 amino acids. The germline V gene has CDR1 MDHEN and CDR2 SYDVKM. Trimming cost V 6 bases and J 3 bases, with 12 bases left between them. The CDR3 here is CASRVGKDYEQYF. The CDR3 DNA reads TGTGCCAGCAGGGTGGGGAAGGACTACGAGCAGTACTTC.

Only a few counts were recorded for this clonotype. V gene TRBV29-1 combines with J gene TRBJ1-2; 12 bases align to TRBD1. Germline V CDR1 and CDR2: SQVTM, ANQGSEA. J was trimmed by 8 bases and V by 7 bases; bases with no gene match: 11. This CDR3 is 14 amino acids long. The CDR3 bases are TGCAGCGCCGACCCCGGGACAGGGGGCGTCGGCTACACCTTC. Translation gives CSADPGTGGVGYTF.

As regards this clonotype: Possible read error: a much larger clone is one base away. The genes are TRBV24-1 and TRBJ2-7; D may be TRBD1 (8 bases). CDR3 length equals 17 residues. From germline, CDR1 is KGHDR and CDR2 SFDVKD. V was trimmed by 4 bases and J by 7 bases, leaving 25 bases between them. The CDR3 DNA sequence: TGTGCCACCAGTGAAACCGACAGGGGAGGGCCCTACAATGAGCAGTACTTC. It encodes CATSETDRGGPYNEQYF.